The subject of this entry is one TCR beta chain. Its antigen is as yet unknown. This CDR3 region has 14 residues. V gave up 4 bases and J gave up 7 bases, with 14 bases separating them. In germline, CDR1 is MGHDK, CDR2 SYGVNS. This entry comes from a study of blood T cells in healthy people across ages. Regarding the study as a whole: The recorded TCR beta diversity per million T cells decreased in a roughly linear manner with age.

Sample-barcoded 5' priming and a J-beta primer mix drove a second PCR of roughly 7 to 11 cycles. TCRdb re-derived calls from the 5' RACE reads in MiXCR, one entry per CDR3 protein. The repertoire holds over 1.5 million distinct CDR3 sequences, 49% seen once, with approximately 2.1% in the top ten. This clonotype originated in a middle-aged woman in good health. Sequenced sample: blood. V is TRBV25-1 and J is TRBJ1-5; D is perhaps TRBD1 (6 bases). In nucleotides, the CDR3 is TGTGCCAGCAGTGGGGAACAGGGTTTGCAGCCCCAGCATTTT. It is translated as CASSGEQGLQPQHF.